The 27 T cell receptor beta chains presented below share a single source sample, sequenced in a study of Graves' ophthalmopathy and Graves' hyperthyroidism (dated by TCRdb to 2016 to 2019). The data were produced on an Illumina HiSeq 2000. For repertoire sequencing, the TCR beta CDR3 regions were amplified from RNA transcripts. The first round of RT-PCR was done with HTBI primers and the Qiagen OneStep RT-PCR kit, and was followed by a second round of multiplex PCR, then size selection and purification. TCRdb reworked the public reads: Q25 trimming with fastp, MiXCR clone assembly, productive beta chains retained. Each entry merges the rows of one CDR3 protein and shows their most common DNA and genes. Across this sample there are about 500,000 distinct CDR3 sequences, with about 15% seen only once. Of the sample, roughly 10% is held by the ten largest clones. The sample was blood. The receptors stem from a woman aged 30 to 39 with Graves' ophthalmopathy. Donor details come from another sample of the same person, matched by shared clones.

This clonotype appeared many times. The V and J genes are TRBV20-1 and TRBJ2-7; tentative D call: TRBD2 (6 bases). The germline V and J ends were trimmed by 0 bases and 1 base, with 13 bases remaining between them. CDR1 is DFQATT and CDR2 is SNEGSKA in the germline V gene (reference sequence). The CDR3 sequence is 15 residues long. CDR3 DNA sequence: TGCAGTGCTAGAGATGTACCAGGAGGGTCCTACGAGCAGTACTTC. Amino acid sequence: CSARDVPGGSYEQYF.

This clonotype was seen just once. The chain couples TRBV20-1 to TRBJ2-7; a weak D match, TRBD1 (5 bases). Trimming took off 5 bases at V and 3 bases at J, with 14 bases between the two ends. This CDR3 spans 13 amino acids. In germline, CDR1 is DFQATT, CDR2 SNEGSKA (reference sequence). CDR3 protein: CSAATATLYEQYF. In nucleotides, the CDR3 is TGCAGTGCTGCGACAGCTACCCTCTACGAGCAGTACTTC.

This clonotype was seen many times. The V and J genes are TRBV14 and TRBJ2-7; perhaps TRBD1 as D (5 bases). Germline lookup yields CDR1 SGHDN and CDR2 FVKESK. This CDR3 is built from 14 residues. V was cut by 5 bases and J by 6 bases, with 17 bases left in between. The CDR3 sequence: CASSKGHFIGEQYF. The CDR3 DNA is TGTGCCAGCAGCAAAGGACACTTCATCGGCGAGCAGTACTTC.

This clonotype was seen many times. This sequence joins TRBV28 and TRBJ2-7; the D is unclear. Germline V gene data show CDR1 as MDHEN and CDR2 as SYDVKM. The CDR3 extends over 14 amino acids. V was trimmed by 7 bases and J by 2 bases, leaving 15 bases between them. The CDR3 DNA reads as TGTGCCAGCAACCCTCACTTGACTCCCTACGAGCAGTACTTC. It specifies CASNPHLTPYEQYF. Complete variable domain (other parts from reference TRBV28 and TRBJ2-7): DVKVTQSSRYLVKRTGEKVFLECVQDMDHENMFWYRQDPGLGLRLIYFSYDVKMKEKGDIPEGYSVSREKKERFSLILESASTNQTSMYLCASNPHLTPYEQYFGPGTRLTVT.

V and J are TRBV3-1 and TRBJ2-5; a weak D match, TRBD1 (6 bases). The germline V gene encodes CDR1 LGHDT and CDR2 YNNKEL (reference sequence). The CDR3 is made up of 14 amino acids. Trimming removed 7 bases from V and 3 bases from J, with 15 bases in between. CDR3 sequence: CASTPRGTEETQYF. Here the CDR3 DNA reads TGTGCCAGCACCCCCAGGGGAACGGAAGAGACCCAGTACTTC.

This clonotype was found a few times. The chain joins TRBV30 to TRBJ1-1, with a tentative D call TRBD1 (5 bases). Trimming shortened V by 4 bases and J by 1 base, and 13 bases separated the two germline ends. CDR1 GTSNPN and CDR2 SVGIG come from the germline V gene (reference sequence). This CDR3 spans 14 amino acids. The CDR3 reads CAWNQGASNTEAFF. DNA for the CDR3: TGTGCCTGGAACCAGGGCGCGTCGAACACTGAAGCTTTCTTT.

This clonotype showed up many times. V usage is TRBV3-1 and J usage is TRBJ1-6; no clear D gene. Germline assignment: CDR1 LGHDT and CDR2 YNNKEL (reference sequence). The CDR3 consists of 15 residues. The germline V and J ends were trimmed by 2 bases and 9 bases, with 14 bases remaining between them. DNA of the CDR3: TGTGCCAGCAGCCAATTGGACGTCGAGAGTTCACCCCTCCACTTT. Encoded protein: CASSQLDVESSPLHF.

This clonotype turned up a few times. A single base separates this from a much larger clone, so it may be a read error. This sequence joins TRBV6-2 or TRBV6-3 and TRBJ2-6, with D possibly matching TRBD2 (6 bases). Trimming removed 7 bases at V and 4 bases at J, with 14 bases between. Germline CDR1 is MNHEY and CDR2 is SVGEGT. The CDR3 consists of 15 residues. CDR3 sequence (DNA): TGTGCCAGCACCGGACTACTTCCCGGGGCCAACGTCCTGACTTTC. Residues: CASTGLLPGANVLTF.

This clonotype was seen many times. The J gene is TRBJ1-2, the V gene TRBV28, with 7 bases fitting TRBD1. V shed 5 bases and J 4 bases; nucleotides not matched to a gene: 7. Germline V gene lookup returns CDR1 MDHEN and CDR2 SYDVKM. This CDR3 is 14 amino acids long. CDR3 region: CASSPSTGTYGYTF. CDR3 DNA: TGTGCCAGCAGTCCATCGACAGGGACCTATGGCTACACCTTC.

This clonotype was found many times. The gene calls are TRBV28 and TRBJ1-1, with 7 bases lining up with TRBD1. The germline gives CDR1 MDHEN, CDR2 SYDVKM. After removal of 3 bases from V and 5 bases from J, the junction contained 3 bases not matched to a gene. This CDR3 spans 13 amino acids. The CDR3: CASSFRGKTEAFF. As DNA, the CDR3 is TGTGCCAGCAGTTTCAGGGGGAAGACTGAAGCTTTCTTT.

This clonotype was found many times. This chain links TRBV28 with TRBJ1-5; D not certain. Germline V gives CDR1 MDHEN, CDR2 SYDVKM. V was clipped by 6 bases and J by 10 bases, with 13 bases between them. CDR3 size: 12 residues. CDR3 in amino acids: CASSLRSRPQHF. In nucleotides, the CDR3 is TGTGCCAGCAGCCTTCGGAGTCGTCCCCAGCATTTT. The full variable domain, completed using reference TRBV28 and TRBJ1-5, is DVKVTQSSRYLVKRTGEKVFLECVQDMDHENMFWYRQDPGLGLRLIYFSYDVKMKEKGDIPEGYSVSREKKERFSLILESASTNQTSMYLCASSLRSRPQHFGDGTRLSIL.

This clonotype has just a few counts. The V and J genes are TRBV11-2 and TRBJ1-5, with D tentatively TRBD1 (5 bases). Trimming took off 1 base at V and 4 bases at J, with 14 bases between the two ends. Germline V gene data show CDR1 as SGHAT and CDR2 as FQNNGV. The CDR3 is 16 amino acids. CDR3 nucleotides: TGTGCCAGCAGCTTAGGGGGGGTCGGAGGGAATCAGCCCCAGCATTTT. It codes for CASSLGGVGGNQPQHF.

This clonotype was seen at least ten times. The chain joins TRBV6-1 to TRBJ1-1; D may be TRBD1 (6 bases). Germline CDR1 is MNHNS and CDR2 is SASEGT. V lost 5 bases and J 8 bases, leaving 21 bases between the germline ends. The CDR3 covers 15 residues. The CDR3: CASSKPSGATTEAFF. CDR3 nucleotide sequence: TGTGCCAGCAGTAAACCATCAGGGGCTACAACAGAAGCTTTCTTT.

At least ten counts were recorded for this clonotype. The chain combines TRBV2 with TRBJ2-7, with D possibly TRBD2 on 6 matching bases. This CDR3 has 10 residues. Trimming took off 6 bases at V and 6 bases at J, with 6 bases between the two ends. In germline, CDR1 is SNHLY, CDR2 FYNNEI. Here the CDR3 reads CASRRGEQYF. The CDR3 DNA reads as TGTGCCAGCAGGCGGGGCGAGCAGTACTTC.

This rearrangement joins TRBV5-1 to TRBJ2-2; 7 bases match TRBD2. With 4 bases clipped from V and 4 bases from J, the junction kept 10 bases outside the gene matches. Germline V lookup: CDR1 SGHRS, CDR2 YFSETQ. This CDR3 is built from 16 residues. CDR3 protein: CASSIAGRATTGELFF. The CDR3 nucleotides are TGCGCCAGCAGCATTGCGGGGAGGGCGACCACCGGGGAGCTGTTTTTT. The complete variable domain, with remaining parts taken from reference TRBV5-1 and TRBJ2-2, reads KAGVTQTPRYLIKTRGQQVTLSCSPISGHRSVSWYQQTPGQGLQFLFEYFSETQRNKGNFPGRFSGRQFSNSRSEMNVSTLELGDSALYLCASSIAGRATTGELFFGEGSRLTVL.

As to this clonotype: This may come from a read error, since a much larger clone is one base off. No conserved phenylalanine or tryptophan is present at the end of the CDR3, so a read error is the likely explanation. The CDR3 nucleotides are TGTGCCAGCACCCCCTCACAGGGGGCGGGCTACGAGCAGTACTAC. Its translation: CASTPSQGAGYEQYY. This sequence joins TRBV28 and TRBJ2-7; TRBD1 matches 9 bases. This CDR3 region has 15 residues. Trimming removed 7 bases from V and 3 bases from J; junction bases left unmatched: 10. In germline, CDR1 is MDHEN, CDR2 SYDVKM.

This clonotype was found once. V and J are TRBV15 and TRBJ2-2, with no clear D. Germline CDR1 LNHNV, CDR2 YYDKDF (reference sequence). Deletions cut 0 bases from V and 5 bases from J, with 7 bases between. This CDR3 has 14 residues. The CDR3 region has the DNA TGTGCCACCAGCAGAGACGGACCTACCGGGGAGCTGTTTTTT. This translates into CATSRDGPTGELFF.

This clonotype was recorded many times. The chain joins TRBV28 to TRBJ1-2; D may be TRBD1 (6 bases). CDR3 length equals 17 residues. The V end was cut by 4 bases, the J end by 6 bases, with 24 bases between. Germline assignment: CDR1 MDHEN and CDR2 SYDVKM. The CDR3 protein is CASSSPDLENRVNGYTF. The CDR3 DNA is TGTGCCAGCAGTTCACCGGATTTAGAGAACAGGGTTAATGGCTACACCTTC.

The V call is TRBV24-1, the J call TRBJ2-7; 10 nucleotides line up with TRBD2. V was pared by 9 bases and J by 4 bases, with 5 bases of the junction left unmatched. Germline CDR1 and CDR2: KGHDR and SFDVKD. The CDR3 runs to 13 residues. This chain's CDR3 is CATWGLARYEQYF. DNA of the CDR3: TGTGCCACCTGGGGACTAGCGCGATACGAGCAGTACTTC.

This chain's CDR3 is CASSTEGLAEYNEQFF. The CDR3 region has the DNA TGTGCCAGCAGTACAGAGGGACTAGCGGAGTACAATGAGCAGTTCTTC. V gene TRBV27 combines with J gene TRBJ2-1; 11 positions agree with TRBD2. Germline assignment: CDR1 MNHEY and CDR2 SMNVEV (reference sequence). This CDR3 is 16 amino acids long. The V segment lost 5 bases and the J segment 4 bases; nucleotides outside the gene matches: 7.

This clonotype was counted at least ten times. The gene calls are TRBV7-9 and TRBJ1-2, with 9 bases lining up with TRBD1. The CDR3 covers 15 residues. V shed 1 base, J shed 2 bases, and the junction held 2 bases outside the gene matches. Per the germline V gene, CDR1 is SEHNR and CDR2 is FQNEAQ (reference sequence). Here the CDR3 DNA reads TGTGCCAGCAGCTTAGACAGGGGGCGGAACTATGGCTACACCTTC. Encoded protein: CASSLDRGRNYGYTF.

This clonotype was recorded at least ten times. The chain is built from TRBV27 and TRBJ1-5; a weak D match, TRBD1 (5 bases). V gave up 2 bases and J gave up 6 bases, with 14 bases separating them. This CDR3 contains 15 residues. The V gene's germline CDR1 is MNHEY and CDR2 SMNVEV (reference sequence). CDR3: CASSLGGGPLQPQHF. The CDR3 nucleotides read TGTGCCAGCAGTTTAGGCGGGGGTCCCCTTCAGCCCCAGCATTTT.

This clonotype was observed many times. The genes are TRBV27 and TRBJ2-7; possibly TRBD2 for D (6 bases). The germline V gene has CDR1 MNHEY and CDR2 SMNVEV (reference sequence). Trimming took 6 bases from V and 3 from J, leaving 12 bases between them. The CDR3 is 13 residues long. The CDR3, as DNA: TGTGCCAGCAGAAAATGGGACTTCTACGAGCAGTACTTC. It codes for CASRKWDFYEQYF.

The chain employs TRBV6-2 or TRBV6-3 and TRBJ2-7; D is possibly TRBD2 (5 bases). In germline, CDR1 is MNHEY, CDR2 SVGEGT. The V end lost 6 bases, the J end lost 3 bases, and 18 bases lay between the germline ends. This CDR3 region has 15 residues. CDR3 bases: TGTGCCAGCAGAAACTACCAAGGGAGTATCTACGAGCAGTACTTC. It translates to CASRNYQGSIYEQYF.

J is TRBJ1-3 and V is TRBV20-1; no reliable D call. Germline-derived CDR1 and CDR2 are DFQATT and SNEGSKA (reference sequence). The CDR3 runs 15 residues. Between the trimmed V and J ends, which lost 0 bases and 0 bases, there was a span of 9 bases. The chain's CDR3 is CSAREGGSSGNTIYF. The CDR3 DNA reads TGCAGTGCTAGAGAAGGAGGAAGCTCTGGAAACACCATATATTTT.

Many counts were recorded for this clonotype. The chain has TRBV11-2 and TRBJ1-5; D is uncertain. In germline, CDR1 is SGHAT, CDR2 FQNNGV. The length of the CDR3 is 19 residues. Trimming shortened V by 5 bases and J by 2 bases, and 25 bases separated the two germline ends. CDR3 nucleotide sequence: TGTGCCAGCAGCCCTACTTTCCCTCGTGGTAAATCGCGCAATCAGCCCCAGCATTTT. Amino acids: CASSPTFPRGKSRNQPQHF.

The CDR3 loop is CASSRTGLTSGTDEQYF. The CDR3 bases are TGTGCCAGTAGTAGGACAGGTTTGACTAGCGGGACGGACGAGCAGTACTTC. This chain links TRBV19 with TRBJ2-7; 11 positions match TRBD2. CDR3 length: 17 amino acids. V lost 4 bases, J lost 5 bases, and 13 bases stayed unmatched. Germline CDR1 and CDR2: LNHDA and SQIVND (reference sequence).